The clone carrying this T cell receptor beta chain was seen at least ten times. The antigen remains undetermined. CDR1 and CDR2 from the germline V gene are KGHSH and LQKENI. The V end was cut by 6 bases, the J end by 5 bases, with 17 bases between. The CDR3 spans 15 residues. The data were taken from a study of liver allograft versus peripheral blood T cells. About the study: Recipients' peripheral blood T cell receptor repertoires were compared with those in transplanted livers. Points from the study as a whole: Reportedly, the T cell receptor repertoires inside liver allografts were not the same as those in peripheral blood.

TCRdb analysed the reads with MiXCR anew, one entry per CDR3 protein. The repertoire holds about 14,000 distinct CDR3 sequences, with 20% to 25% as singletons. The J gene is TRBJ1-5, the V gene TRBV18; D is perhaps TRBD1 (5 bases). The clonotype originates from a human patient who had a liver transplant. Some T cells may originate from the graft donor. The CDR3 coding sequence is TGTGCCAGCTCCCACCGGGGGGTGAGGGATCAGCCCCAGCATTTT. It translates to CASSHRGVRDQPQHF.